This entry lists 21 T cell receptor beta chains sequenced from one sample in a study of T cell responses to AZD1222 COVID-19 vaccine (dated by TCRdb to about 2021). The time point tag for this specimen amounts to: about 28 days (+/-7) after the second vaccine dose. Receptors were amplified or captured by the immunoSEQ multiplex PCR assay. Entries here come from immuneACCESS through TCRdb and include only in-frame sequences with V and J called. Some clones fail to appear in such tables; in the studies checked, an unresolved V gene covers under half of the shortfall, and the cause of the remainder is unknown. Across this sample there are fewer than 65,000 clones, with roughly 90% seen only once. Of the sample, approximately 15% falls within the top ten clones. The source material was peripheral blood, sampled 28 days after the second AZD1222 dose. The receptors come from an adult who received the AZD1222 COVID-19 vaccine.

The V and J genes are TRBV12-3 or TRBV12-4 and TRBJ2-1; no clear D. This CDR3 has 11 residues. Trimming removed 1 base from V and 15 bases from J, with 10 bases in between. The CDR3 DNA is TGTGCCAGCAGTTTAGGGTCGAAGTTGTTCTTC. Translated, it gives CASSLGSKLFF.

The rearrangement links TRBV10-3 to TRBJ1-1, with 7 positions matching TRBD1. Trimming at V came to 7 bases and at J to 1 base, leaving 12 bases not matched to a gene. The CDR3 extends over 16 amino acids. CDR1 and CDR2 from the germline V gene are ENHRY and SYGVKD. CDR3 protein: CAITYDRAGWNTEAFF. The CDR3 DNA is TGTGCCATCACCTACGACAGGGCCGGTTGGAACACTGAAGCTTTCTTT.

The V call is TRBV5-8, the J call TRBJ2-2; 13 bases map to TRBD2. This CDR3 is 18 amino acids long. The V gene's germline CDR1 is SGHTS and CDR2 YDEGEE. J gave up 0 bases and V 3 bases, and 5 bases lay outside the gene matches. The CDR3 loop reads CASSSGTSGVANTGELFF. The CDR3 DNA reads TGTGCCAGCAGCTCCGGGACTAGCGGGGTCGCGAACACCGGGGAGCTGTTTTTT.

The rearrangement uses TRBV7-3 and TRBJ2-7; TRBD1 is a possible D gene (6 bases). The CDR3 has 13 amino acids. The V end lost 2 bases, the J end lost 5 bases, and 10 bases lay between the germline ends. Germline CDR1 and CDR2: SGHTA and FQGTGA. CDR3 bases: TGTGCCAGCAGCTTATCCCCAGGGGACGAGCAGTACTTC. Amino acids: CASSLSPGDEQYF.

This clone has a single count. The chain joins TRBV6-1 to TRBJ1-2, with D maybe TRBD1 (5 bases). CDR3 size: 11 residues. Germline V CDR1 and CDR2: MNHNS, SASEGT. V was cut by 5 bases and J by 7 bases, with 8 bases left in between. As DNA, the CDR3 is TGTGCCAGCAGTTCTCAGGGTGGCTACACCTTC. It translates to CASSSQGGYTF.

CDR3: CSANPQGGEQYF. DNA of the CDR3: TGCAGCGCTAACCCCCAGGGGGGCGAGCAGTACTTC. This rearrangement joins TRBV29-1 to TRBJ2-7; possible D gene TRBD1, 7 bases. The CDR3 length is 12 residues. Germline values: CDR1 SQVTM, CDR2 ANQGSEA. V gave up 7 bases and J gave up 6 bases, with 16 bases separating them.

This chain joins TRBV12-5 and TRBJ2-3, with a weak D call TRBD1 (6 bases). The CDR3 length is 15 residues. In germline, CDR1 is LGHNT, CDR2 FRNRAP. Trimming stripped 1 base from V and 5 bases from J, with 13 bases between. The CDR3 DNA reads as TGTGCTAGTGGTTTGGCCACAGGGTTAGGAGATACGCAGTATTTT. This gives the protein CASGLATGLGDTQYF.

The CDR3 here is CASSVAEGMNTEAFF. CDR3 in DNA: TGTGCCAGCAGCGTAGCTGAGGGGATGAACACTGAAGCTTTCTTT. This chain uses TRBV9 with TRBJ1-1; D may be TRBD1 (5 bases). The CDR3 has 15 residues. The V gene's germline CDR1 is SGDLS and CDR2 YYNGEE. Trimming took 0 bases from V and 0 from J, leaving 9 bases between them.

This rearrangement joins TRBV14 to TRBJ1-4; 9 nucleotides align to TRBD1. The germline gives CDR1 SGHDN, CDR2 FVKESK. V was clipped by 4 bases and J by 8 bases; unmatched bases: 5. The CDR3 totals 14 residues. The CDR3 nucleotides are TGTGCCAGCAGCCGGGACAGGGTGTCCGAAAAACTGTTTTTT. This translates into CASSRDRVSEKLFF.

The V and J genes are TRBV24-1 and TRBJ1-5; 8 bases match TRBD1. CDR3 length: 15 residues. V was clipped by 4 bases and J by 7 bases; unmatched bases: 8. Germline CDR1 KGHDR, CDR2 SFDVKD. The CDR3 nucleotides read TGTGCCACCAGTGACCCGAGACAGGGGTCCCAGCCCCAGCATTTT. The encoded protein is CATSDPRQGSQPQHF.

This clone has just one count. The V and J genes are TRBV4-1 and TRBJ2-5, with D perhaps matching TRBD1 (6 bases). CDR1 is MGHRA, CDR2 YSYEKL, per germline. This CDR3 contains 16 residues. With 3 bases removed from V and 3 bases from J, the gap between germline ends came to 17 bases. CDR3 sequence (DNA): TGCGCCAGCAGCCACAGAACAGGGAAACTAAAAGAGACCCAGTACTTC. Amino acids: CASSHRTGKLKETQYF.

The rearrangement joins TRBV6-6 to TRBJ1-2; D is ambiguous. Trimming took 5 bases from V and 5 from J, leaving 12 bases between them. Per the germline V gene, CDR1 is MNHNY and CDR2 is SVGAGI (reference sequence). The CDR3 length is 13 residues. The CDR3, as DNA: TGTGCCAGCAGTGCTAGCGTGGGGTATGGCTACACCTTC. This codes for CASSASVGYGYTF.

The V and J genes are TRBV24-1 and TRBJ2-1; D is perhaps TRBD2 (6 bases). Germline V gene sequence: CDR1 KGHDR, CDR2 SFDVKD. Trimming removed 11 bases at V and 4 bases at J, with 29 bases between. CDR3 length equals 18 residues. The CDR3 DNA sequence: TGTGCCATCCAAGGCCGAGGGAGCGTCTTGGGAGGTTACAATGAGCAGTTCTTC. Encoded protein: CAIQGRGSVLGGYNEQFF.

This clone has a single count. V is TRBV19 and J is TRBJ1-2, with D maybe TRBD1 (6 bases). The CDR3 spans 15 residues. The germline V and J ends were trimmed by 5 bases and 5 bases, with 18 bases remaining between them. The V gene's germline CDR1 is LNHDA and CDR2 SQIVND (reference sequence). Here the CDR3 DNA reads TGTGCCAGTAGTCCAGGACAGCTTAATTTATATGGCTACACCTTC. Its protein is CASSPGQLNLYGYTF.

This clone was seen just once. The chain links TRBV27 to TRBJ1-1, with a tentative D call TRBD1 (5 bases). The germline V gene encodes CDR1 MNHEY and CDR2 SMNVEV (reference sequence). The CDR3 runs to 12 residues. Trimming removed 3 bases at V and 7 bases at J, with 9 bases between. The CDR3 reads CASSLTEGEAFF. Written as DNA, the CDR3 is TGTGCCAGCAGTTTGACAGAGGGTGAAGCTTTCTTT.

J is TRBJ1-4 and V is TRBV30; the match to TRBD1 covers 10 bases. This CDR3 is 18 amino acids long. CDR1 is GTSNPN and CDR2 is SVGIG in the germline V gene (reference sequence). With 1 base clipped from V and 8 bases from J, the junction kept 16 bases outside the gene matches. CDR3 nucleotides: TGTGCCTGGAGTGCCACCCCGGGACGACAGGGGGCGGGGGAAAAACTGTTTTTT. It specifies CAWSATPGRQGAGEKLFF.

The gene calls are TRBV30 and TRBJ1-2, with D unclear. Germline loops: CDR1 GTSNPN, CDR2 SVGIG (reference sequence). Deletions cut 2 bases from V and 8 bases from J, with 12 bases between. There are 12 residues in the CDR3. This chain's CDR3 is CAWSIGSKGYTF. In nucleotides, the CDR3 is TGTGCCTGGAGTATAGGGAGTAAGGGCTACACCTTC.

The V gene is TRBV2, the J gene TRBJ1-2; TRBD1 matches 7 bases. Germline CDR1 and CDR2: SNHLY and FYNNEI. V shed 5 bases and J 5 bases; nucleotides not matched to a gene: 8. The CDR3 is 14 amino acids. The CDR3 nucleotides read TGTGCCAGCAGTACCGGGACAGAGATATATGGCTACACCTTC. Translation gives CASSTGTEIYGYTF.

V and J are TRBV6-5 and TRBJ1-1; 7 bases align to TRBD1. Trimming at V came to 6 bases and at J to 0 bases, leaving 7 bases not matched to a gene. The CDR3 runs 15 residues. CDR1 and CDR2 (germline): MNHEY, SVGAGI. CDR3 DNA sequence: TGTGCCAGCAGGAGGGACAGCTTCATGAACACTGAAGCTTTCTTT. Its translation is CASRRDSFMNTEAFF.

This clone was counted between two and nine times. The chain carries TRBV6-4 and TRBJ1-2; 8 bases fit TRBD1. The CDR3 is 15 amino acids. V trimming: 6 bases; J trimming: 5 bases; junction bases outside the gene matches: 11. CDR1 is MRHNA and CDR2 is SNTAGT in the germline V gene. CDR3 in amino acids: CASSQTGESGYGYTF. The CDR3 coding sequence is TGTGCCAGCAGCCAGACAGGGGAATCTGGTTATGGCTACACCTTC.

V gene TRBV19 combines with J gene TRBJ2-1; D gene unclear. Trimming took 1 base from V and 8 from J, leaving 6 bases between them. Germline values: CDR1 LNHDA, CDR2 SQIVND (reference sequence). The CDR3 length is 12 residues. The CDR3 DNA sequence: TGTGCCAGTAGTATAGCACGGGATGAGCAGTTCTTC. Its translation is CASSIARDEQFF. Full variable domain (rest looked up from reference TRBV19 and TRBJ2-1): DGGITQSPKYLFRKEGQNVTLSCEQNLNHDAMYWYRQDPGQGLRLIYYSQIVNDFQKGDIAEGYSVSREKKESFPLTVTSAQKNPTAFYLCASSIARDEQFFGPGTRLTVL.